The 27 T cell receptor beta chains reported below all come from one sample, sequenced in a study of blood T cell repertoires in COVID-19. Libraries were prepared by immunoSEQ multiplex PCR; TCRdb keeps only in-frame clonotypes and omits some of them. In the table there are 350,000 to 550,000 clones, 85% to 90% of which are singletons. The sample taken for sequencing was PBMCs or T cells enriched from blood (not recorded which). Receptors were obtained from a man younger than 40 who had recovered from COVID-19.

This clone was recorded many times. V is TRBV7-9 and J is TRBJ2-2, with TRBD2 as a possible D gene (5 bases). CDR3 length: 16 residues. V lost 5 bases and J lost 10, with 23 bases in between. CDR1 and CDR2 (germline): SEHNR, FQNEAQ (reference sequence). Here the CDR3 reads CASSLQRDISGVELFF. CDR3 bases: TGTGCCAGCAGCCTACAGAGGGATATCTCTGGAGTGGAGCTGTTTTTT.

The CDR3 here is CAWSVAGGHRGYTF. The CDR3 nucleotides are TGTGCCTGGAGTGTAGCAGGGGGCCATCGGGGCTACACCTTC. This chain links TRBV30 with TRBJ1-2, with TRBD1 matching 8 bases. The CDR3 extends over 14 amino acids. J was trimmed by 8 bases and V by 0 bases; bases with no gene match: 8. Germline assignment: CDR1 GTSNPN and CDR2 SVGIG (reference sequence).

The chain is built from TRBV6-2 or TRBV6-3 and TRBJ2-3; TRBD2 aligns across 16 bases. This CDR3 comprises 19 residues. The V gene end was trimmed by 5 bases and the J gene end by 8 bases; junction bases not matched to a gene: 16. Germline assignment: CDR1 MNHEY and CDR2 SVGEGT. As DNA, the CDR3 is TGTGCCAGCAGTCGCCCCGGGACTAGCGGGAGGGCGTCCCCTCCTACGCAGTATTTT. Amino acid sequence: CASSRPGTSGRASPPTQYF.

V is TRBV3-1 (or the pseudogene TRBV3-2) and J is TRBJ2-7; 7 positions match TRBD2. V dropped 7 bases and J dropped 6; count of bases not matched to a gene: 12. This CDR3 contains 14 residues. The V gene's germline CDR1 is LGHDT and CDR2 YNNKEL (reference sequence). The CDR3, as DNA: TGTGCCAGCAACCACCGGGGGGTTTCAGGCGAGCAGTACTTC. This codes for CASNHRGVSGEQYF.

In DNA, the CDR3 is TGTGCCAGCAGCGCTGACTATGGCGGCTACACCTTC. Its protein product is CASSADYGGYTF. The chain is built from TRBV5-4 and TRBJ1-2; D call uncertain. The CDR3 totals 12 residues. V was cut by 4 bases and J by 8 bases, with 12 bases left in between. Per the germline V gene, CDR1 is SGHNT and CDR2 is YYREEE (reference sequence).

The CDR3 loop is CASSSLGREISNEQFF. The CDR3 DNA is TGTGCCAGCAGTTCTCTGGGGCGGGAAATTTCCAATGAGCAGTTCTTC. V and J are TRBV28 and TRBJ2-1; D is perhaps TRBD2 (6 bases). Between the trimmed V and J ends, which lost 4 bases and 6 bases, there was a span of 19 bases. There are 16 residues in the CDR3. The germline gives CDR1 MDHEN, CDR2 SYDVKM.

The rearrangement uses TRBV19 and TRBJ2-1; the match to TRBD2 covers 7 bases. Unmatched junction bases numbered 2, after V lost 0 bases and J lost 0 bases. Germline loops: CDR1 LNHDA, CDR2 SQIVND (reference sequence). This CDR3 has 16 residues. CDR3 nucleotide sequence: TGTGCCAGTAGTATAGACCGCGGGAGCTCCTACAATGAGCAGTTCTTC. The encoded protein is CASSIDRGSSYNEQFF.

This clone was seen once. J is TRBJ2-5 and V is TRBV14; the match to TRBD2 covers 9 bases. J was trimmed by 3 bases and V by 1 base; bases with no gene match: 0. The CDR3 covers 14 residues. Germline values: CDR1 SGHDN, CDR2 FVKESK. CDR3 loop: CASSQGLAEETQYF. In nucleotides, the CDR3 is TGTGCCAGCAGCCAAGGACTAGCGGAAGAGACCCAGTACTTC.

The genes are TRBV6-5 and TRBJ2-1; maybe TRBD2 (5 bases). Trimming pared 6 bases from V and 2 bases from J, leaving 11 bases between. The CDR3 totals 14 residues. The germline V gene has CDR1 MNHEY and CDR2 SVGAGI. The CDR3 DNA reads as TGTGCCAGCAGCGGACTTATAACCTACAATGAGCAGTTCTTC. It is translated as CASSGLITYNEQFF.

The rearrangement links TRBV5-1 to TRBJ2-2, with 8 positions matching TRBD1. V lost 0 bases, J lost 3 bases, and 7 bases stayed unmatched. In germline, CDR1 is SGHRS, CDR2 YFSETQ. The CDR3 has 17 amino acids. CDR3 protein: CASSLGGQGVYTGELFF. CDR3 DNA sequence: TGCGCCAGCAGCTTGGGCGGACAGGGTGTGTACACCGGGGAGCTGTTTTTT.

This clone occurred once. The gene calls are TRBV5-1 and TRBJ2-2; 8 nucleotides line up with TRBD2. V dropped 4 bases and J dropped 3; count of bases not matched to a gene: 8. The CDR3 extends over 16 amino acids. Per the germline V gene, CDR1 is SGHRS and CDR2 is YFSETQ. The CDR3 coding sequence is TGCGCCAGCAGCGCCGGTAGCGGGGCTTACACCGGGGAGCTGTTTTTT. Translated: CASSAGSGAYTGELFF.

V is TRBV19 and J is TRBJ2-6, with D perhaps TRBD2 (7 bases). CDR1 is LNHDA, CDR2 SQIVND, per germline (reference sequence). The germline V and J ends were trimmed by 7 bases and 3 bases, with 19 bases remaining between them. CDR3 length equals 17 residues. The CDR3 reads CASTSPRGAFGANVLTF. For the CDR3, the DNA is TGTGCCAGTACCAGCCCCCGGGGGGCGTTTGGGGCCAACGTCCTGACTTTC.

The chain carries TRBV7-2 and TRBJ2-7; 10 bases align to TRBD2. After removal of 5 bases from V and 4 bases from J, the junction contained 5 bases not matched to a gene. The CDR3 is made up of 14 amino acids. Germline CDR1 SGHTA, CDR2 FQGNSA. CDR3 nucleotide sequence: TGTGCCAGCAGCGCTAGCGGGAGTATATACGAGCAGTACTTC. It yields the protein CASSASGSIYEQYF.

This sequence joins TRBV4-1 and TRBJ2-5, with TRBD2 matching over 13 bases. Trimming removed 1 base from V and 5 bases from J; junction bases left unmatched: 7. Germline values: CDR1 MGHRA, CDR2 YSYEKL. This CDR3 spans 17 amino acids. In nucleotides, the CDR3 is TGCGCCAGCAGCCAAGGAACTAGCGGGAGGGCCTTTGAGACCCAGTACTTC. Translation gives CASSQGTSGRAFETQYF.

On this clone: Other DNA sequences from this sample encode an identical CDR3 as well. The chain is built from TRBV5-4 and TRBJ1-3; D unclear. The V and J ends lost 0 bases and 3 bases respectively, with 7 bases between them. The CDR3 extends over 14 amino acids. Germline V gene sequence: CDR1 SGHNT, CDR2 YYREEE (reference sequence). The CDR3 reads CASSLDGLGNTIYF. The DNA of the CDR3 is TGTGCCAGCAGCTTGGACGGACTTGGAAACACCATATATTTT.

The rearrangement joins TRBV18 to TRBJ2-1; D might be TRBD1 (6 bases). The V gene's germline CDR1 is KGHSH and CDR2 LQKENI. This CDR3 has 12 amino acids. The ends were cut back, 8 bases at V and 9 bases at J, with 14 bases in the middle. CDR3 in amino acids: CASTVQGFEQFF. The CDR3 bases are TGTGCCAGCACTGTTCAGGGGTTTGAGCAGTTCTTC.

This clone came up a few times. The chain carries TRBV5-1 and TRBJ2-1; perhaps TRBD2 as D (5 bases). Germline lookup yields CDR1 SGHRS and CDR2 YFSETQ. V lost 4 bases to trimming and J lost 6 bases, with 14 bases between them. This CDR3 has 14 amino acids. In nucleotides, the CDR3 is TGCGCCAGCAGCAAAGAATTGAGCGGCAATGAGCAGTTCTTC. The encoded protein is CASSKELSGNEQFF.

The chain has TRBV18 and TRBJ1-2; D ambiguous. This CDR3 is built from 12 residues. V was clipped by 5 bases and J by 8 bases, with 12 bases between them. Germline V gene data show CDR1 as KGHSH and CDR2 as LQKENI. CDR3 sequence: CASSTETSGYTF. The CDR3 DNA reads TGTGCCAGCTCAACAGAGACATCGGGCTACACCTTC.

The rearrangement uses TRBV30 and TRBJ1-6; D ambiguous. Germline V lookup: CDR1 GTSNPN, CDR2 SVGIG (reference sequence). CDR3 length: 13 residues. Trimming stripped 8 bases from V and 9 bases from J, with 17 bases between. CDR3 amino acids: CAASTNPGSPLHF. CDR3 DNA sequence: TGTGCCGCCTCAACCAACCCGGGTTCACCCCTCCACTTT.

This chain uses TRBV30 with TRBJ2-7, with 11 positions matching TRBD2. In germline, CDR1 is GTSNPN, CDR2 SVGIG (reference sequence). Unmatched junction bases numbered 3, after V lost 5 bases and J lost 3 bases. This CDR3 has 13 amino acids. The CDR3 DNA sequence: TGTGCCTGGGGGACTAGCGGAGGCTACGAGCAGTACTTC. This translates into CAWGTSGGYEQYF.

This chain joins TRBV24-1 and TRBJ2-2, with D unclear. V was pared by 7 bases and J by 6 bases, with 8 bases between. The CDR3 has 12 amino acids. Germline V gives CDR1 KGHDR, CDR2 SFDVKD. CDR3 nucleotide sequence: TGTGCCACCAGGGGCCCGTCCGGGGAGCTGTTTTTT. Translated: CATRGPSGELFF.

This rearrangement joins TRBV4-1 to TRBJ1-2, with 7 bases lining up with TRBD1. The CDR3 has 15 residues. V shed 2 bases and J 2 bases; nucleotides not matched to a gene: 5. Germline lookup yields CDR1 MGHRA and CDR2 YSYEKL. The CDR3 region has the DNA TGCGCCAGCAGCCAAATGGGACAGCTGAACTATGGCTACACCTTC. Protein product: CASSQMGQLNYGYTF.

This clone has only a few counts. The J gene is TRBJ2-7, the V gene TRBV30; 7 nucleotides agree with TRBD1. Per the germline V gene, CDR1 is GTSNPN and CDR2 is SVGIG (reference sequence). The V and J ends lost 3 bases and 0 bases, in that order; junction bases with no gene match: 2. The CDR3 has 13 amino acids. CDR3: CAWRGDSSYEQYF. The CDR3 coding sequence is TGTGCCTGGAGAGGGGACAGCTCCTACGAGCAGTACTTC. The full variable domain, completed using reference TRBV30 and TRBJ2-7, is SQTIHQWPATLVQPVGSPLSLECTVEGTSNPNLYWYRQAAGRGLQLLFYSVGIGQISSEVPQNLSASRPQDRQFILSSKKLLLSDSGFYLCAWRGDSSYEQYFGPGTRLTVT.

This clone is a singleton in its sample. The chain uses TRBV14 and TRBJ2-7; D is perhaps TRBD2 (7 bases). The CDR3 extends over 17 amino acids. Trimming pared 1 base from V and 3 bases from J, leaving 19 bases between. Germline V gives CDR1 SGHDN, CDR2 FVKESK. Here the CDR3 reads CASSQVYWRGGGYEQYF. The CDR3 DNA is TGTGCCAGCAGCCAAGTTTATTGGCGGGGAGGGGGCTACGAGCAGTACTTC.

J is TRBJ1-5 and V is TRBV19; tentatively, D is TRBD1 (6 bases). This CDR3 spans 15 amino acids. With 7 bases removed from V and 6 bases from J, the gap between germline ends came to 19 bases. Germline CDR1 LNHDA, CDR2 SQIVND (reference sequence). The CDR3 nucleotides read TGTGCCAGTACCCAACGCTACAGGGCCCCTCAGCCCCAGCATTTT. It yields the protein CASTQRYRAPQPQHF.

CDR3 nucleotides: TGTGCCATCAGTGAGGACAGGGGATTGAACACTGAAGCTTTCTTT. It is translated as CAISEDRGLNTEAFF. The V call is TRBV10-3, the J call TRBJ1-1; 8 bases align to TRBD1. The CDR3 covers 15 residues. The germline gives CDR1 ENHRY, CDR2 SYGVKD. J was trimmed by 0 bases and V by 2 bases; bases with no gene match: 2.

This sequence joins TRBV9 and TRBJ1-6; a weak D match, TRBD1 (5 bases). CDR3 length equals 16 residues. The V end lost 0 bases, the J end lost 4 bases, and 11 bases lay between the germline ends. Germline V gene sequence: CDR1 SGDLS, CDR2 YYNGEE. The CDR3 is CASSVDLEGYNSPLHF. The CDR3 coding sequence is TGTGCCAGCAGCGTAGACCTGGAGGGGTATAATTCACCCCTCCACTTT.